The TCR beta chain under discussion was sequenced for a study of blood T cell repertoires in COVID-19. Germline CDR1 reads MDHEN; CDR2 reads SYDVKM. The CDR3 consists of 15 residues. Trimming pared 6 bases from V and 2 bases from J, leaving 17 bases between. Measured with immunoSEQ multiplex PCR; TCRdb has only the in-frame clones, and not every one. Among 150,000 or so clones, roughly 90% were seen once, and the ten largest hold approximately 1.3%. Recruits, aged roughly 18 to 95 years, lived in 24 US areas. This receptor was taken from a woman aged 25 to 45 with acute COVID-19. The rearrangement links TRBV28 to TRBJ2-7, with D perhaps TRBD2 (6 bases). Sequenced material: PBMCs or T cells enriched from blood (not recorded which). The CDR3, as DNA: TGTGCCAGCAGCCCCCCCGGGGGAGTAACCTACGAGCAGTACTTC. Protein product: CASSPPGGVTYEQYF. The variable domain in full, completed from reference TRBV28 and TRBJ2-7, reads DVKVTQSSRYLVKRTGEKVFLECVQDMDHENMFWYRQDPGLGLRLIYFSYDVKMKEKGDIPEGYSVSREKKERFSLILESASTNQTSMYLCASSPPGGVTYEQYFGPGTRLTVT.